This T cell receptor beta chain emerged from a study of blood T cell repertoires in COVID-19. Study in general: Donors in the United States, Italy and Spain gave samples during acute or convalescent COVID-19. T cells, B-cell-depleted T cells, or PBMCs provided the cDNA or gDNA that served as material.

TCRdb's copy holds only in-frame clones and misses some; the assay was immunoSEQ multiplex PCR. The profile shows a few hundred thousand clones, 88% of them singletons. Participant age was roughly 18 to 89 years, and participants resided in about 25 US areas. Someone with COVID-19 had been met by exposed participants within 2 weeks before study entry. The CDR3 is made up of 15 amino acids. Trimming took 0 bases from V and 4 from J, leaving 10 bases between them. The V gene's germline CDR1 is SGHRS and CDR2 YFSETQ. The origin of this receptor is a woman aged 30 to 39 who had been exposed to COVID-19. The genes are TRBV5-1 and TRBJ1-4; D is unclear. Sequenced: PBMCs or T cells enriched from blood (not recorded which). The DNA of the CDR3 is TGCGCCAGCAGCTTGGTCCCGGGGTATAATGAAAAACTGTTTTTT. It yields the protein CASSLVPGYNEKLFF.